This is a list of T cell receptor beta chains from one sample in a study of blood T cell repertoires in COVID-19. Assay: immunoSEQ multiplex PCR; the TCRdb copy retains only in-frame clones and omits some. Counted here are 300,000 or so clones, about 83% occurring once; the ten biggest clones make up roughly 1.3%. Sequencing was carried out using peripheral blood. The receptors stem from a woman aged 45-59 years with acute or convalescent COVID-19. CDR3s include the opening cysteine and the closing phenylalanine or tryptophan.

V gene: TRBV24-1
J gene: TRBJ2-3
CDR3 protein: CATSDDRVGDTQYF

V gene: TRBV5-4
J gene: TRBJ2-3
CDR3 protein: CASSLAGGGTDTQYF

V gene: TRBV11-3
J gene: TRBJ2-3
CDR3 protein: CASSTGTGEDTQYF

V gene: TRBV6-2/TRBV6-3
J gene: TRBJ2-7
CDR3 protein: CASSAGLASSYEQYF

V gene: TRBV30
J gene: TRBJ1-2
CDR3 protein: CAWGAEDREDGYTF

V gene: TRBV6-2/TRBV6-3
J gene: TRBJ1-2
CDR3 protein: CASSRQTPGSGGYTF

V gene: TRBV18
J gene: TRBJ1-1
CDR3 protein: CASSLSSEIDEAFF

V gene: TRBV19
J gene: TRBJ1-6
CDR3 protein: CATSPDDRDSPLHF

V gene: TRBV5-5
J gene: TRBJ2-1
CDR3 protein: CASSPFLNEQFF

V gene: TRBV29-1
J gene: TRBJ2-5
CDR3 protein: CSVEDSWQETQYF

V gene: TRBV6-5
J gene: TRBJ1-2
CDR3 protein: CASRRDRSYTF

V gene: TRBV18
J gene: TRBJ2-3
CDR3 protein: CASSFLLVRQFTDTQYF

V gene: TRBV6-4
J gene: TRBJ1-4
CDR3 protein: CASSDPDRGRTTNEKLFF

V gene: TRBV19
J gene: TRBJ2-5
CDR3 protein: CASSIAWGAQETQYF

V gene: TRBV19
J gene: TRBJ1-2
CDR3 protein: CASSIALQGAGYGYTF

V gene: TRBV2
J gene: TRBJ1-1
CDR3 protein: CASSDSMNTEAFF

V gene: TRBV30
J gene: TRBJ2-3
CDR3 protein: CAWSHGGGNTDTQYF

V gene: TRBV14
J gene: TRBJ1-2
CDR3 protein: CASSPTAGGYGYTF

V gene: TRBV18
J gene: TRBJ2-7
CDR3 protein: CASSPNRASSSSYEQYF

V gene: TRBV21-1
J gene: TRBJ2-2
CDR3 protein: CASSKVKGVTGELFF

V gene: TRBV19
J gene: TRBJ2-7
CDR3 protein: CASRDRRAYEQYF

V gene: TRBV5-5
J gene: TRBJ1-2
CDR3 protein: CASSFGQGNYGYTF

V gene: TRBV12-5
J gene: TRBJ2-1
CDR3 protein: CASGGEWGNEQFF

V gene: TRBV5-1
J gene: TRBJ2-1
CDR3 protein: CASSLVGRVYNEQFF

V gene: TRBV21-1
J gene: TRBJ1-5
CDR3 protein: CASSKVYLGRGDDSNQPQHF

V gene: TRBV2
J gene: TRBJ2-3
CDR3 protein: CASSAGTGPGDTQYF

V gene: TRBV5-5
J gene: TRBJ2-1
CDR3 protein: CASSAWTSGPGNEQFF

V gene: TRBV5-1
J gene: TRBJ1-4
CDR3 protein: CASSRDTTNEKLFF

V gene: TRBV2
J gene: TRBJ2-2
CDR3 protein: CASTGQVGTGELFF

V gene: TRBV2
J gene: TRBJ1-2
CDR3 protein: CASRTGLGYTF

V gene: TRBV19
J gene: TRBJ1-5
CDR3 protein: CASEPTPLYVGSTAQHF

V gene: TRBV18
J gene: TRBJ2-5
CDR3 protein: CASSSGEETQYF

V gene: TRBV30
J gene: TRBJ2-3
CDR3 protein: CAWSELSTDTQYF

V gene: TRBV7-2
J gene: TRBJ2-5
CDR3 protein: CASSLAPGGLETQYF

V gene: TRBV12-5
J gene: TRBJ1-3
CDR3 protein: CASGLVQSGNTIYF

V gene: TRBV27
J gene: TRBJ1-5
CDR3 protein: CASNPSGPGSNQPQHF

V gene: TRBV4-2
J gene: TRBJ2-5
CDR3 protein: CASSLQQGNQETQYF

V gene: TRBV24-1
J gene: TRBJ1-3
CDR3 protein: CATSGGSGQVQYF

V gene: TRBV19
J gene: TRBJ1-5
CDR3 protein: CASSFDRQPQHF

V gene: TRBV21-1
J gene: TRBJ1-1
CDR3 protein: CASSKGRDRAPAEAFF

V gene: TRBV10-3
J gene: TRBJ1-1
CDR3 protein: CAISESLDREAFF

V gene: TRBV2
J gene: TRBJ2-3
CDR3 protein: CASSARQGLYTQYF

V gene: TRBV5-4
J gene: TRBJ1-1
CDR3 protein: CASSLRRVIGDTEAFF

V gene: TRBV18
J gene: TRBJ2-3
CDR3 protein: CASSPAVRAVTDTQYF

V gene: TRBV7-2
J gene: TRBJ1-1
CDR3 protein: CASSPQGSNTEAFF